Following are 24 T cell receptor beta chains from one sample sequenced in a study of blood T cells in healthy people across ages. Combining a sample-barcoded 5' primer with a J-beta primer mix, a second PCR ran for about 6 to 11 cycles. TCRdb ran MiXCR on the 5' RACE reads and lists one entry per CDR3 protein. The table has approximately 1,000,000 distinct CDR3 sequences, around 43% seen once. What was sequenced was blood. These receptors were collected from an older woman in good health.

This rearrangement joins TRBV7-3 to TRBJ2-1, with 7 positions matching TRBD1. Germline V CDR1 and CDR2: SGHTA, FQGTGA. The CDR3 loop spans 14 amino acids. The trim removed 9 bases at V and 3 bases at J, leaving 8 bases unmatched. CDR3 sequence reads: CASSPGQNYNEQFF. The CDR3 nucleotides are TGTGCCAGTTCTCCGGGACAGAACTACAATGAGCAGTTCTTC.

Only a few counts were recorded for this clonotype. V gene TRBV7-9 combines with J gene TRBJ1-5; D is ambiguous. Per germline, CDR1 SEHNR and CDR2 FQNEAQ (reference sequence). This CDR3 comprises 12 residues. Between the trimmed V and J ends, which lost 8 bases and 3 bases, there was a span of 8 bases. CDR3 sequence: CASQLSNQPQHF. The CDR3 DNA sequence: TGTGCCAGCCAACTTTCCAATCAGCCCCAGCATTTT.

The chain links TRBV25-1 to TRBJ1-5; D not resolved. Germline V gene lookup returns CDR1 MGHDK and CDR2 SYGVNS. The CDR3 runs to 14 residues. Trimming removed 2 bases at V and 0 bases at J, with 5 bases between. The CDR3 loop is CASSEDGSNQPQHF. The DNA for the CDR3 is TGTGCCAGCAGTGAAGACGGTAGCAATCAGCCCCAGCATTTT.

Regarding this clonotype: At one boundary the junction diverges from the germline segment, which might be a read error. The CDR3 nucleotides read TGCGCCAGCAGCCAAGTTCAGGGGGCTTCTGGGGCCAACGTCCCGACTTTC. As protein: CASSQVQGASGANVPTF. The rearrangement links TRBV4-1 to TRBJ2-6; TRBD1 aligns across 8 bases. Per the germline V gene, CDR1 is MGHRA and CDR2 is YSYEKL. This CDR3 has 17 residues.

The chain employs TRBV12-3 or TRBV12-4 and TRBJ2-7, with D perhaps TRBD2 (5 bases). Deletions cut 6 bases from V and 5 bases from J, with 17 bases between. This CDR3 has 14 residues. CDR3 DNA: TGTGCCAGCAGCGCGGGTGGAACCGCGGACGAGCAGTACTTC. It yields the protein CASSAGGTADEQYF.

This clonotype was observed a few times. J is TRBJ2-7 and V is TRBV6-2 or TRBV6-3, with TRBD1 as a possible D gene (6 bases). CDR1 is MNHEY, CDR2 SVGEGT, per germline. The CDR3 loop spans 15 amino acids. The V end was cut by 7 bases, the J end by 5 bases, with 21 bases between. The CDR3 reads CASTPGGAGQHEQYF. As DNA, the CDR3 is TGTGCCAGCACCCCAGGTGGTGCAGGACAGCACGAGCAGTACTTC.

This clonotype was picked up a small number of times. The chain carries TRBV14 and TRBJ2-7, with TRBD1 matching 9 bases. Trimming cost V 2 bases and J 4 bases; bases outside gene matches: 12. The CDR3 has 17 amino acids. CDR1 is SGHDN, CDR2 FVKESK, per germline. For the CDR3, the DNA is TGTGCCAGCAGCCAACTATTCGGACAGGGGATTTCTTACGAGCAGTACTTC. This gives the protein CASSQLFGQGISYEQYF.

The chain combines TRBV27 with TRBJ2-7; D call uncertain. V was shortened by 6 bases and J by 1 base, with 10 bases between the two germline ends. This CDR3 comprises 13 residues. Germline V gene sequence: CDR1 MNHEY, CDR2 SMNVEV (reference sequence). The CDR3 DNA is TGTGCCAGCAGAATCTCCGGTTCCTACGAGCAGTACTTC. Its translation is CASRISGSYEQYF.

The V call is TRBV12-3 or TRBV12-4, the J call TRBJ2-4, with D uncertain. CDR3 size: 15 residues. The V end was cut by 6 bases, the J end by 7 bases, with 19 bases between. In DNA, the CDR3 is TGTGCCAGCAGCCACGAACCGTTGGGCAAGAACATTCAGTACTTC. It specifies CASSHEPLGKNIQYF.

The CDR3 loop reads CSARKDRRTDTQYF. CDR3 sequence (DNA): TGCAGTGCTAGAAAAGACAGGCGCACAGATACGCAGTATTTT. The V call is TRBV20-1, the J call TRBJ2-3; the D gene is possibly TRBD1 (6 bases). CDR1 and CDR2 from the germline V gene are DFQATT and SNEGSKA (reference sequence). The germline V and J ends were trimmed by 2 bases and 1 base, with 10 bases remaining between them. The CDR3 has 14 amino acids.

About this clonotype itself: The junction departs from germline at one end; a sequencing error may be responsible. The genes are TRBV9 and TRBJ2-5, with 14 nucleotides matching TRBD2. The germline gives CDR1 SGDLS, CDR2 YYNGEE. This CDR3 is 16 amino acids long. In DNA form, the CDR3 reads TGTGCCGGCAGCGTAGGGACTAGCGGGAGTAGGGAGACCCAGTACTTC. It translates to CAGSVGTSGSRETQYF.

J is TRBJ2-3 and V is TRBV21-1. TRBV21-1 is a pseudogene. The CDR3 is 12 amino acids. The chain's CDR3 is CAPGNLSDTQYF. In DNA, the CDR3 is TGTGCCCCAGGAAACCTTTCGGATACGCAGTATTTT.

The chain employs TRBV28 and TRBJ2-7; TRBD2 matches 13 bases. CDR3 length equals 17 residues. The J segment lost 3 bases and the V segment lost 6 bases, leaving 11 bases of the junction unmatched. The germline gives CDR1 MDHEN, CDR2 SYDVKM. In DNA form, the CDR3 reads TGTGCCAGCAGACCTACTAGCGGGAGGGCCTCCGTCTACGAGCAGTACTTC. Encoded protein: CASRPTSGRASVYEQYF.

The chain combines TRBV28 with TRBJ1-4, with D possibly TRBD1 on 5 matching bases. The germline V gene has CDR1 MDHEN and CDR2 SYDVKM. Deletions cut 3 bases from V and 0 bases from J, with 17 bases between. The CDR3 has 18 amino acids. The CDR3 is CASSFSRQKVATNEKLFF. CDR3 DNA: TGTGCCAGCAGTTTTAGTAGACAGAAGGTTGCAACTAATGAAAAACTGTTTTTT.

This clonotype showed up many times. The CDR3 here is CSVNFGTDTQYF. DNA for the CDR3: TGCAGCGTTAACTTTGGCACAGATACGCAGTATTTT. The gene calls are TRBV29-1 and TRBJ2-3, with no clear D. Germline V gene sequence: CDR1 SQVTM, CDR2 ANQGSEA. The CDR3 has 12 amino acids. V lost 5 bases and J 1 base, leaving 7 bases between the germline ends.

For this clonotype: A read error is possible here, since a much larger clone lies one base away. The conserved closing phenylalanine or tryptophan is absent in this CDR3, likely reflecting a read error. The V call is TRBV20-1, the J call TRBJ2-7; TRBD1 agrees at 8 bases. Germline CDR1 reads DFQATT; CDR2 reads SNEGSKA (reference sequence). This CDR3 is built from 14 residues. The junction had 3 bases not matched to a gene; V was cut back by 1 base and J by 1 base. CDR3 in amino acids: CSARVRDRSYEQYL. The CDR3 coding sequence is TGCAGTGCTAGAGTTAGGGACAGGTCCTACGAGCAGTACTTA.

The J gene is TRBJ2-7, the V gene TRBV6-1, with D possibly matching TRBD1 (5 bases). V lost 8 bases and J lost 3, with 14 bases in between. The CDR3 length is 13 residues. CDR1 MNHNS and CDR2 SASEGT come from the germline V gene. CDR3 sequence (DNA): TGTGCCAGCGGTATGCAGGGTGGCTACGAGCAGTACTTC. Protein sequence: CASGMQGGYEQYF.

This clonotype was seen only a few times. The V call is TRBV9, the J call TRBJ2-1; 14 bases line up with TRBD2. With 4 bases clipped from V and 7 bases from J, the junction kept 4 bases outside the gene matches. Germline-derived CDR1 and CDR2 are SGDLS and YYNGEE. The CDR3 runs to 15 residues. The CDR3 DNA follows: TGTGCCAGCAGCCAACGGACTAGCGGGAGGAATGAGCAGTTCTTC. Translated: CASSQRTSGRNEQFF.

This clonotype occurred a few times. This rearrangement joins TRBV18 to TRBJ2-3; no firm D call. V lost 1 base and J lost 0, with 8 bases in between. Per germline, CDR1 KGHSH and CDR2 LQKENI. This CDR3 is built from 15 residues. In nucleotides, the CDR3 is TGTGCCAGCTCACCACGAGAGGCGAGCACAGATACGCAGTATTTT. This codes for CASSPREASTDTQYF.

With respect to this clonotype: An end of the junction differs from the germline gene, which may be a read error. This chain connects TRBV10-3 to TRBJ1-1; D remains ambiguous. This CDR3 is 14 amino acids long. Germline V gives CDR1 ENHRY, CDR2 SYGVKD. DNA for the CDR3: TGTGCCATCAAGGAGGCCTTATCAAACACTGAAGCTCTCTTT. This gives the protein CAIKEALSNTEALF.

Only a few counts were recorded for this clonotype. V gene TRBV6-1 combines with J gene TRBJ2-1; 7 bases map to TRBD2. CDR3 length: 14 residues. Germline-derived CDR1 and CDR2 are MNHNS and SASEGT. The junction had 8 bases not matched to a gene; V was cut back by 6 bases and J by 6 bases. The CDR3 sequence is CASRRGEGSNEQFF. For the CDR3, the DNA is TGTGCCAGCAGACGGGGGGAAGGATCCAATGAGCAGTTCTTC.

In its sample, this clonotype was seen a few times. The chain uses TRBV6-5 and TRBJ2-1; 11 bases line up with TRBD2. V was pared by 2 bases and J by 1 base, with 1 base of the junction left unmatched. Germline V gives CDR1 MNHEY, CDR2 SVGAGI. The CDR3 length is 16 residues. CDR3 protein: CASSYGTSGSYNEQFF. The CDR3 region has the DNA TGTGCCAGCAGTTACGGGACTAGCGGTTCCTACAATGAGCAGTTCTTC.

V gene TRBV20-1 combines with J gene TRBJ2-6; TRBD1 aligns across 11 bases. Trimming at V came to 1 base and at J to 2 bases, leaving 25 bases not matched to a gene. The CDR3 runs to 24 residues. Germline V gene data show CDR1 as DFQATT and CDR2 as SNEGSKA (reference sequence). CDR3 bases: TGCAGTGCTAGAGTGCCCCACCGATCAGGTCCCCCCGGGACAGGGGGGCCTGGGGCCAACGTCCTGACTTTC. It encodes CSARVPHRSGPPGTGGPGANVLTF.

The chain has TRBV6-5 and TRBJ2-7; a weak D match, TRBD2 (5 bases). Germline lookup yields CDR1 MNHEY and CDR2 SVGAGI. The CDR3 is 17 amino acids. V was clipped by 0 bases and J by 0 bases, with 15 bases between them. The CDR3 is CASSYSRGAASSYEQYF. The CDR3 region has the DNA TGTGCCAGCAGTTACTCCCGGGGTGCAGCGAGCTCCTACGAGCAGTACTTC.